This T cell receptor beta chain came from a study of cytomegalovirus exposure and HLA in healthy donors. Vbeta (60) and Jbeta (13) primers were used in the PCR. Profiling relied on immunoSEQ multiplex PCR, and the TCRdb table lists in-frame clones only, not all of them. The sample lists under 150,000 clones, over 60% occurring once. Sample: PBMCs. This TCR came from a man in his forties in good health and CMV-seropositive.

CDR3 sequence: CASSQDPRELFF. CDR3 bases: TGCGCCAGCAGCCAAGATCCCAGAGAGCTGTTTTTT. The V and J genes are TRBV4-1 and TRBJ2-2, with D hard to call. This CDR3 has 12 amino acids. V was cut by 0 bases and J by 11 bases, with 7 bases left in between. Germline CDR1 MGHRA, CDR2 YSYEKL.